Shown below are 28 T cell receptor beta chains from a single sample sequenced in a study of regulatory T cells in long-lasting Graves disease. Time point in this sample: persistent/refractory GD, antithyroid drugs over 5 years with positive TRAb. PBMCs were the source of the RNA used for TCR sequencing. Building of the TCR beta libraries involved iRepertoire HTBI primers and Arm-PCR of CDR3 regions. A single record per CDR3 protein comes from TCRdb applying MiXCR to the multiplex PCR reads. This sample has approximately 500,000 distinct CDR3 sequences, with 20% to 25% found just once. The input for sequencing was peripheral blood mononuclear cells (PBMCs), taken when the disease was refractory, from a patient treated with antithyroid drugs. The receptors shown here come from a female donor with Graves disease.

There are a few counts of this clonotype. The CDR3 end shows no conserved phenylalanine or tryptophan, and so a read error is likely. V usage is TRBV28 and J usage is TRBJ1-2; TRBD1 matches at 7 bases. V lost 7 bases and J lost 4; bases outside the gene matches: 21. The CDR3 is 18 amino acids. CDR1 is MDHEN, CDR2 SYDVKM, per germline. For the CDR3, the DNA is TGTGCCAGCACCGACACCGGGACAGTGGCCTATGGGGGCTATGGCTACACCTCC. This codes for CASTDTGTVAYGGYGYTS.

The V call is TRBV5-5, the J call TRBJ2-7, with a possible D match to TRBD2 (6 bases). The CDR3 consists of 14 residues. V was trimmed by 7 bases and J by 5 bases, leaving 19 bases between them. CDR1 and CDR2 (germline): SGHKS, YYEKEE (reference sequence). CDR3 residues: CASEVEGAIDEQYF. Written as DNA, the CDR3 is TGTGCCAGCGAAGTGGAGGGCGCGATCGACGAGCAGTACTTC.

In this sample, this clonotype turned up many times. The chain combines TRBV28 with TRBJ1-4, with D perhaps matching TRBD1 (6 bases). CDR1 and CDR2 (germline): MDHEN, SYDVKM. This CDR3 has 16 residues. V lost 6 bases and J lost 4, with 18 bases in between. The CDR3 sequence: CASSHASGVLNEKLFF. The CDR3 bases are TGTGCCAGCAGCCACGCTTCAGGGGTCCTTAATGAAAAACTGTTTTTT.

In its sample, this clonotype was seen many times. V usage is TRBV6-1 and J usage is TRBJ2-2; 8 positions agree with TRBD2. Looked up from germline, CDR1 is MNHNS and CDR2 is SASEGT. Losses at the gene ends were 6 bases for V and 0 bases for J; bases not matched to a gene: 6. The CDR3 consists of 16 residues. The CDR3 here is CASSPWRGANTGELFF. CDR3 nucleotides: TGTGCCAGCAGCCCGTGGCGGGGGGCGAACACCGGGGAGCTGTTTTTT.

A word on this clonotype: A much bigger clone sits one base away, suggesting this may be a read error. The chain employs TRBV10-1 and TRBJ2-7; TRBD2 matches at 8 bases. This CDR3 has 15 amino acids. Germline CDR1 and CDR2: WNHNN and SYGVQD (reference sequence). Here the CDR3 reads CASSGDGGDPYGQYF. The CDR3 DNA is TGCGCCAGCAGTGGGGACGGGGGGGATCCCTACGGGCAGTACTTC.

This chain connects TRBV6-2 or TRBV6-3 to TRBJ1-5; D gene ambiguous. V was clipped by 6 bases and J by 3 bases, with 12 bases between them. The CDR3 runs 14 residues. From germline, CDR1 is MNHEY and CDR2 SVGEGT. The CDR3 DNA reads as TGTGCCAGCAGGGGCTCGGAGTCCAATCAGCCCCAGCATTTT. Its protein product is CASRGSESNQPQHF.

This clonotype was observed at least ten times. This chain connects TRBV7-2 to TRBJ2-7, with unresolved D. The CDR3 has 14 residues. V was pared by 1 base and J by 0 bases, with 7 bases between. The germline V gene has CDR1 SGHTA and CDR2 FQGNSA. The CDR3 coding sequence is TGTGCCAGCAGCTTAGGCCCGAACTCCTACGAGCAGTACTTC. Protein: CASSLGPNSYEQYF.

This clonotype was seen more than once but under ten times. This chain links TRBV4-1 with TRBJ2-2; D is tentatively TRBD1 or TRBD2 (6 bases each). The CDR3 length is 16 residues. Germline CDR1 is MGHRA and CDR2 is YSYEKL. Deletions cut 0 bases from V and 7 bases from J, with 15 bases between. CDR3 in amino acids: CASSQEPGALNGELFF. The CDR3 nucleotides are TGCGCCAGCAGCCAAGAACCGGGGGCGCTGAACGGGGAGCTGTTTTTT.

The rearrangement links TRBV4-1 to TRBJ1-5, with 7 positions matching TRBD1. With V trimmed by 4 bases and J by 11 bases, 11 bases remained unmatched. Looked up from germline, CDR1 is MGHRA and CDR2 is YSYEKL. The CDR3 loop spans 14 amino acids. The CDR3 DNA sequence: TGCGCCAGCAGCCCTAGGACAGGACCAGGGGCCCAGCATTTT. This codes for CASSPRTGPGAQHF.

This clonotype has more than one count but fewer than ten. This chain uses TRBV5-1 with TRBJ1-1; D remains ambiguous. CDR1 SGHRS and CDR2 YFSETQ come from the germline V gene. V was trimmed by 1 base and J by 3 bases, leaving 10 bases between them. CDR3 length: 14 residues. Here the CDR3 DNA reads TGCGCCAGCAGCTTGTTCAGCTTGGACACTGAAGCTTTCTTT. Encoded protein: CASSLFSLDTEAFF. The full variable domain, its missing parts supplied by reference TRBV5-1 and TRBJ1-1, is KAGVTQTPRYLIKTRGQQVTLSCSPISGHRSVSWYQQTPGQGLQFLFEYFSETQRNKGNFPGRFSGRQFSNSRSEMNVSTLELGDSALYLCASSLFSLDTEAFFGQGTRLTVV.

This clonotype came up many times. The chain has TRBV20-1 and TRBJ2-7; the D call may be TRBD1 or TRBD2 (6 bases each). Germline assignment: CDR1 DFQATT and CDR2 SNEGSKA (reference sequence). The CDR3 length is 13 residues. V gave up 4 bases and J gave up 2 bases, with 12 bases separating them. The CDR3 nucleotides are TGCAGTGCTACAGGGGAGGCTACCTACGAGCAGTACTTC. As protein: CSATGEATYEQYF.

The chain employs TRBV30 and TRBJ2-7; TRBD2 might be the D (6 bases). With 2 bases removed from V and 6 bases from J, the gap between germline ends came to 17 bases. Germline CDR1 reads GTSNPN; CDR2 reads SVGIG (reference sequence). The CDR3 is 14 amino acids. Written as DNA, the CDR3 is TGTGCCTGGAGTCGCGGGGCAGGACGGGCCGAGCAGTACTTC. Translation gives CAWSRGAGRAEQYF. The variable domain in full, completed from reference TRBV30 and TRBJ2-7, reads SQTIHQWPATLVQPVGSPLSLECTVEGTSNPNLYWYRQAAGRGLQLLFYSVGIGQISSEVPQNLSASRPQDRQFILSSKKLLLSDSGFYLCAWSRGAGRAEQYFGPGTRLTVT.

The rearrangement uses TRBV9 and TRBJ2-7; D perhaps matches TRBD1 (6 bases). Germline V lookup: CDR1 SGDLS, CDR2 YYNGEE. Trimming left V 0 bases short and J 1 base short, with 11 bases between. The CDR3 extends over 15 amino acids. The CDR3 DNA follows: TGTGCCAGCAGCGTAGCAGGACAGTCTTCCTACGAGCAGTACTTC. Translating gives CASSVAGQSSYEQYF. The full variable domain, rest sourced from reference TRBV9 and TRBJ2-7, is DSGVTQTPKHLITATGQRVTLRCSPRSGDLSVYWYQQSLDQGLQFLIQYYNGEERAKGNILERFSAQQFPDLHSELNLSSLELGDSALYFCASSVAGQSSYEQYFGPGTRLTVT.

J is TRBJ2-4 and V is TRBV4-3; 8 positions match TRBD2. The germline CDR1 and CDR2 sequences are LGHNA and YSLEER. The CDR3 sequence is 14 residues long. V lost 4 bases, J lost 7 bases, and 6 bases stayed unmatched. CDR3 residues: CASSRDSGGNIQYF. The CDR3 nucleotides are TGCGCCAGCAGCCGGGACTCGGGAGGGAACATTCAGTACTTC.

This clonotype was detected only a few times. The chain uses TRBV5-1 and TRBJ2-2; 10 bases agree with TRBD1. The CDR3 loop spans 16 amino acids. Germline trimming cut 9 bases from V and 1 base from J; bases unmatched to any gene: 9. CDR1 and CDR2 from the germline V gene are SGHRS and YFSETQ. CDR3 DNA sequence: TGCGCCACGCGCCCCGGGACAGGGGAGAACACCGGGGAGCTGTTTTTT. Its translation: CATRPGTGENTGELFF.

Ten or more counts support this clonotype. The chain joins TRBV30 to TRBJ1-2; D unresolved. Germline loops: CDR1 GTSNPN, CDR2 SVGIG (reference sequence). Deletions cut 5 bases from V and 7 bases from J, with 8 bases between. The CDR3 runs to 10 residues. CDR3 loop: CAWGYGGYTF. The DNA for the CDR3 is TGTGCCTGGGGGTACGGTGGCTACACCTTC.

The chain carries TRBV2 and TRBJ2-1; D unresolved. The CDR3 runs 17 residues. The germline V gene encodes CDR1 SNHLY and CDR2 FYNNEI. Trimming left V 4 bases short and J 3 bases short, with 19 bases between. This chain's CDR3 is CASSGNSQILFYNEQFF. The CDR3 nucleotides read TGTGCCAGCAGTGGGAACAGCCAAATCCTATTCTACAATGAGCAGTTCTTC. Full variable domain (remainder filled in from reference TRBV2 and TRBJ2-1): EPEVTQTPSHQVTQMGQEVILRCVPISNHLYFYWYRQILGQKVEFLVSFYNNEISEKSEIFDDQFSVERPDGSNFTLKIRSTKLEDSAMYFCASSGNSQILFYNEQFFGPGTRLTVL.

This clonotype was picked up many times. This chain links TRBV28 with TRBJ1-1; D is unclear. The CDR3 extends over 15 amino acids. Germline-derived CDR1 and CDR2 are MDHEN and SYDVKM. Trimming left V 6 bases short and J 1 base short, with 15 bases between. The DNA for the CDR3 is TGTGCCAGCAGAGGATTTCTCAGGAGGAACACTGAAGCTTTCTTT. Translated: CASRGFLRRNTEAFF.

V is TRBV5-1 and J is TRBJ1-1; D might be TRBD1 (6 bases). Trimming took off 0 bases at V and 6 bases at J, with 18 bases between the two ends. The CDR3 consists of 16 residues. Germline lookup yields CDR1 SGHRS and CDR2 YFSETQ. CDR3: CASSLASRGLVAEAFF. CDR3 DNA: TGCGCCAGCAGCTTGGCCTCCCGGGGGCTTGTCGCTGAAGCTTTCTTT.

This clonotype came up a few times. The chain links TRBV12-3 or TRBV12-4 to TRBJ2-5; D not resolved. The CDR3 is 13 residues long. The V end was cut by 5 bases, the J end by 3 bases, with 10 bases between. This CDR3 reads CASSRRPKETQYF. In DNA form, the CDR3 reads TGTGCCAGCAGTCGCCGCCCAAAAGAGACCCAGTACTTC.

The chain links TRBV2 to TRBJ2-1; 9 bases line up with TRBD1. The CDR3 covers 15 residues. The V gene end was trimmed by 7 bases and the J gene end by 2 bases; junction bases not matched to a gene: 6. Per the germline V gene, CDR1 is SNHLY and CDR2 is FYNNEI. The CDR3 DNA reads TGTGCCAGCAAATCGACAGGGGGGACCTACAATGAGCAGTTCTTC. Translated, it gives CASKSTGGTYNEQFF.

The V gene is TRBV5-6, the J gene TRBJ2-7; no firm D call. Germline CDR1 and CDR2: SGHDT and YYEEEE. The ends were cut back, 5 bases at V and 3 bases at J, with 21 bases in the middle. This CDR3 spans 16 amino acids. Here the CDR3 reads CASSYLVEAPNYEQYF. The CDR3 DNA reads TGTGCCAGCAGTTATTTAGTCGAAGCGCCCAACTACGAGCAGTACTTC.

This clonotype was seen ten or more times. CDR3 region: CASGVGPNYGYTF. The CDR3 DNA reads as TGTGCCAGCGGCGTAGGGCCCAACTATGGCTACACCTTC. The chain has TRBV28 and TRBJ1-2, with D unclear. This CDR3 contains 13 residues. V dropped 8 bases and J dropped 2 bases, with 12 bases sitting between them. The germline gives CDR1 MDHEN, CDR2 SYDVKM.

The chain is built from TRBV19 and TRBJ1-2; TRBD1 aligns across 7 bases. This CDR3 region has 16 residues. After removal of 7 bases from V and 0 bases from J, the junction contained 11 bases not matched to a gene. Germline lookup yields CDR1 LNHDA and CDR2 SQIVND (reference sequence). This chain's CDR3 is CASTPTGLGTNYGYTF. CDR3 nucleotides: TGTGCCAGTACCCCGACAGGGTTGGGGACTAACTATGGCTACACCTTC.

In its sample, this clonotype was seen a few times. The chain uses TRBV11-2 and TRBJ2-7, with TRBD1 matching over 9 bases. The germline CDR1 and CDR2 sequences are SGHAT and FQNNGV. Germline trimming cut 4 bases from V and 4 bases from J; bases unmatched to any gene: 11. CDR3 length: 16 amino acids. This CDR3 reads CASSSILGTGLYEQYF. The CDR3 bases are TGTGCCAGCAGCTCAATTTTAGGGACAGGGCTTTACGAGCAGTACTTC.

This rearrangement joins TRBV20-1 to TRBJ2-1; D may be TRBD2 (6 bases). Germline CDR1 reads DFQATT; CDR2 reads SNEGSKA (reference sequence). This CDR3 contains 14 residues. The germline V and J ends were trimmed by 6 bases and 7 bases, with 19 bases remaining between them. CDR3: CSARTSIRLNEQFF. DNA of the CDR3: TGCAGTGCAAGAACTAGCATCAGGCTTAATGAGCAGTTCTTC.

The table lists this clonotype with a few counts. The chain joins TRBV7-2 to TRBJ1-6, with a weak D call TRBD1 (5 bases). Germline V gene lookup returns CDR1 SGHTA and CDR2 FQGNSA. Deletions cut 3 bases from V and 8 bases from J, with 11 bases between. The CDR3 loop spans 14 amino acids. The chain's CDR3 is CASSFRLGDSPLHF. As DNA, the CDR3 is TGTGCCAGCAGCTTTCGACTGGGGGATTCACCCCTCCACTTT.

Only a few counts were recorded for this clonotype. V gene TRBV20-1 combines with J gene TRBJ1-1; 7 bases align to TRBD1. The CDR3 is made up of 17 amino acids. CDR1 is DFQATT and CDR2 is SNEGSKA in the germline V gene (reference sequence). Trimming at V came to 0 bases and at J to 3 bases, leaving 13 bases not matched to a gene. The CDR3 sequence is CSARDSTGVRPDTEAFF. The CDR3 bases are TGCAGTGCTAGAGATTCAACAGGGGTTAGGCCGGACACTGAAGCTTTCTTT.